This TCR beta chain was captured by sequencing in a study of cytomegalovirus exposure and HLA in healthy donors (dated by TCRdb to 2017 to 2019). A note on the overall study: A later analysis indicated that the roughly 130 validation repertoires were generated on the platform also employed for the 700 or so repertoires of the first cohort. The study was designed to test whether signatures of past pathogen exposure could be identified by cataloging public T cell receptors. The study combined high-throughput TCR immunosequencing, statistical association of individual TCRs with disease status, and machine learning to predict cytomegalovirus infection status. Along with the 666-subject first cohort, a separate validation cohort of 120 different subjects was used. General conclusions and limits of the study: The classifier was reported to diagnose cytomegalovirus status with high specificity and sensitivity in both the original and validation cohorts. The authors suggested that the approach could potentially be generalized to other disease states and immunological phenotypes. A few of the identified cytomegalovirus-associated TCR beta chains were confirmed in vitro to be specific for cytomegalovirus antigens. Subsequent analysis determined that TCRs grouped into clusters in the first cohort also showed a tendency toward co-occurrence across the roughly 130 validation repertoires, and about 93% of cluster scores exceeded 0. A later analysis had no HLA typing for the validation cohort, so co-occurrence there was scored across all 120 or so repertoires. The study gave a list of 150 to 200 TCR beta chains associated with cytomegalovirus. While some public TCRs were present in many individuals, most TCR sequences turned up only very rarely across donors.

As regards this clone: This clone's antigen is unknown. Per-base quality was not reported, and no clone a single base away is much larger than it.

From the germline V gene, CDR1 is SGHAT and CDR2 is FQNNGV. A distance of 8 bases separates the germline ends of V and J, which lose 5 bases and 4 bases respectively. The CDR3 measures 12 amino acids from cysteine to phenylalanine. Only the CDR3 part of the read is kept: 36 bases, read in frame from the first base. Library generation was performed with the immunoSEQ multiplex PCR assay. On the study's bioinformatics: A statistical classification framework was developed to diagnose cytomegalovirus status using the catalog of TCR beta chain sequences. TCRdb obtained this table from immuneACCESS and retained in-frame rearrangements with V and J assigned. These tables miss some clones; where compared with another copy, unresolved V genes account for less than half of the shortfall, and the remainder is unexplained. The D gene and trimming were derived from the DNA, and the V and J assignments and clone size from that table. This sample holds tens of thousands of clones; roughly 95% were observed only once. Of the sample, 1.6% is held by the ten largest clones.

Separate from the approximately 700-subject first cohort, the validation cohort of about 120 subjects was the group to which the donors belonged. The rearrangement combines TRBV11-2 with TRBJ2-5; the D gene remains uncertain. Sequenced: PBMCs. This TCR was sampled from a young man in good health and CMV-seropositive. The sequence in DNA is TGTGCCAGCAGCCATAGAAGAGAGACCCAGTACTTC. Its amino acids are CASSHRRETQYF.